This record covers a single T cell receptor (beta chain). Gene names are the mouse ones. Read coverage stops 1 residue before the CDR3 terminus; the germline J gene supplies the remainder. The data were produced by immunoSEQ multiplex PCR, yet TCRdb's version contains in-frame clones alone and is incomplete. The sample contains tens of thousands of clones, about three quarters of which appear only once. These data are taken from a study of tissue T cells after allogeneic stem cell transplantation. Germline V gives CDR1 GKSSPN, CDR2 SITVG. V was pared by 0 bases and J by 0 bases, with 4 bases of the junction left unmatched. The CDR3 spans 16 residues.

This TCR came from a pool of C57BL/6 mice in good health. This chain uses TRBV31 with TRBJ2-5, with TRBD2 identical over 9 bases. The specimen was sorted cells pooled from one or two spleens. The sequenced CDR3 bases are TGTGCCTGGAGTCTAGGCTGGGGGGGTAACCAAGACACCCAGTAC. This translates into CAWSLGWGGNQDTQY. The whole CDR3 reads CAWSLGWGGNQDTQYF.